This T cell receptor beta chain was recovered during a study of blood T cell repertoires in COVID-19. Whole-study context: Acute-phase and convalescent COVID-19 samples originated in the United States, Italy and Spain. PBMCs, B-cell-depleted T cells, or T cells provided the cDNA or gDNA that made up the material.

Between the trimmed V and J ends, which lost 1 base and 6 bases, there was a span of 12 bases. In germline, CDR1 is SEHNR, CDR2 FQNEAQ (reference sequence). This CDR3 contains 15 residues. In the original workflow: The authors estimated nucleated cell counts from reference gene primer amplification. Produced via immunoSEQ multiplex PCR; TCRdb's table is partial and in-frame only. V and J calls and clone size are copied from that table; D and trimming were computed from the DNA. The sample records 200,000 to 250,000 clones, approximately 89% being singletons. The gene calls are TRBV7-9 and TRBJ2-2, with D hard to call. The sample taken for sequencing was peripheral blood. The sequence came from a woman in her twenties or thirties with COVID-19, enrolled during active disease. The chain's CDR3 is CASSLGVFNAGELFF. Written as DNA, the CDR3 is TGTGCCAGCAGCTTAGGAGTGTTTAATGCCGGGGAGCTGTTTTTT.